These T cell receptor beta chains were read from a single sample in a study of blood T cell repertoires in COVID-19. TCRdb's copy holds only in-frame clones and misses some; the assay was immunoSEQ multiplex PCR. The sample has about 160,000 clones; about 74% are singletons. Sequences were obtained from peripheral blood. The receptors here all came from a man aged 55-75 years with acute or convalescent COVID-19. Each CDR3 is given with its conserved first and last residue. A D gene is named only where the DNA matches it firmly. Size values are once, few and many counts, or a class for expanded clones, and some rows have none.

D gene | CDR3 length | J gene | clone size | V gene | CDR3 protein | CDR3 DNA
TRBD1 | 15 | TRBJ2-5 | . | TRBV30 | CAWTTWDRGWETQYF | TGTGCCTGGACCACCTGGGACAGGGGGTGGGAGACCCAGTACTTC
. | 16 | TRBJ2-7 | . | TRBV5-1 | CASSQPGHMPSYEQYF | TGCGCCAGCAGCCAGCCGGGACACATGCCCTCCTACGAGCAGTACTTC
. | 15 | TRBJ2-7 | . | TRBV4-3 | CASSQSSTSRAEQYF | TGCGCCAGCAGCCAATCGTCAACTAGCCGAGCCGAGCAGTACTTC
. | 13 | TRBJ1-5 | . | TRBV6-2/TRBV6-3 | CASSDNRDWPQHF | TGTGCCAGCAGTGACAACAGGGATTGGCCCCAGCATTTT
TRBD1 | 16 | TRBJ1-6 | . | TRBV27 | CASLPQYRGRNSPLHF | TGTGCCAGCCTCCCACAATACAGGGGGCGTAATTCACCCCTCCACTTT
. | 14 | TRBJ2-7 | . | TRBV21-1 | CASSKEKADYEQYF | TGTGCCAGCAGCAAAGAAAAGGCGGATTACGAGCAGTACTTC
. | 13 | TRBJ2-7 | . | TRBV6-2/TRBV6-3 | CASSYSRSYEQYF | TGTGCCAGCAGTTACTCCCGCTCCTACGAGCAGTACTTC
. | 14 | TRBJ1-2 | . | TRBV6-2/TRBV6-3 | CASSSPGISYGYTF | TGTGCCAGCAGTTCCCCAGGGATCAGCTATGGCTACACCTTC
TRBD1 | 17 | TRBJ2-1 | . | TRBV19 | CASSTRPGTGFGNEQFF | TGTGCCAGTAGTACCCGCCCCGGGACAGGGTTCGGGAATGAGCAGTTCTTC
. | 15 | TRBJ2-7 | . | TRBV9 | CASSVGGGQAYEQYF | TGTGCCAGCAGCGTAGGGGGCGGCCAGGCGTACGAGCAGTACTTC
. | 13 | TRBJ2-3 | . | TRBV30 | CAWSFSSTDTQYF | TGTGCCTGGAGTTTCAGTAGCACAGATACGCAGTATTTT
. | 12 | TRBJ2-5 | . | TRBV2 | CASWLWAKTQYF | TGTGCCAGCTGGTTGTGGGCGAAGACCCAGTACTTC
. | 14 | TRBJ1-1 | . | TRBV6-2/TRBV6-3 | CASSSAGLYTEAFF | TGTGCCAGCAGTTCGGCAGGGCTTTACACTGAAGCTTTCTTT
. | 15 | TRBJ1-5 | . | TRBV19 | CASTLGAGINQPQHF | TGTGCCAGTACCCTAGGGGCAGGGATAAATCAGCCCCAGCATTTT
TRBD1 | 16 | TRBJ1-5 | . | TRBV5-1 | CASSFGQGGSGQPQHF | TGCGCCAGCAGCTTCGGACAGGGGGGCTCGGGCCAGCCCCAGCATTTT
. | 15 | TRBJ1-5 | . | TRBV6-5 | CASSTLSNSNQPQHF | TGTGCCAGCAGTACCCTTTCTAATAGCAATCAGCCCCAGCATTTT
. | 16 | TRBJ2-2 | . | TRBV6-2/TRBV6-3 | CASSFRTAVNTGELFF | TGTGCCAGCAGTTTCCGGACTGCCGTGAACACCGGGGAGCTGTTTTTT
TRBD1 | 16 | TRBJ1-2 | . | TRBV28 | CASSLGQGAAYYGYTF | TGTGCCAGCAGTTTGGGGCAGGGGGCGGCCTACTATGGCTACACCTTC
. | 19 | TRBJ1-1 | . | TRBV6-2/TRBV6-3 | CASSYSWAGIPVLNTEAFF | TGTGCCAGCAGTTACTCGTGGGCAGGGATCCCCGTACTTAACACTGAAGCTTTCTTT
. | 16 | TRBJ1-3 | . | TRBV9 | CASSVTTGSSGNTIYF | TGTGCCAGCAGCGTGACGACGGGAAGCTCTGGAAACACCATATATTTT
TRBD1 | 19 | TRBJ1-2 | few | TRBV4-3 | CASSQVRSGTGAPPGGYTF | TGCGCCAGCAGCCAAGTTCGGTCCGGGACAGGGGCACCTCCGGGCGGCTACACCTTC
. | 15 | TRBJ2-5 | . | TRBV5-4 | CASSLDPGQQETQYF | TGTGCCAGCAGTTTAGACCCCGGACAGCAAGAGACCCAGTACTTC
TRBD1 | 15 | TRBJ2-7 | . | TRBV4-3 | CASSQERRGRHEQYF | TGCGCCAGCAGCCAAGAAAGAAGGGGGCGCCACGAGCAGTACTTC
TRBD1 | 14 | TRBJ2-7 | . | TRBV9 | CASSAPGQAYEQYF | TGTGCCAGCAGCGCACCGGGACAGGCCTACGAGCAGTACTTC
. | 13 | TRBJ1-4 | . | TRBV19 | CASSFNRDEKLFF | TGTGCCAGTAGTTTTAACAGGGATGAAAAACTGTTTTTT
TRBD1 | 14 | TRBJ2-7 | . | TRBV6-6 | CASSPGQGRDEQYF | TGTGCCAGCAGTCCGGGACAGGGACGTGACGAGCAGTACTTC
. | 14 | TRBJ1-6 | . | TRBV9 | CASSVTTGYSPLHF | TGTGCCAGCAGCGTTACTACAGGGTACTCACCCCTCCACTTT
. | 13 | TRBJ1-1 | few | TRBV9 | CASSGSGNAEAFF | TGTGCCAGCAGCGGATCGGGGAACGCTGAAGCTTTCTTT
. | 12 | TRBJ1-2 | once | TRBV18 | CASSRGDYGYTF | TGTGCCAGCTCCAGGGGAGATTATGGCTACACCTTC
. | 11 | TRBJ1-1 | . | TRBV6-5 | CASTGGSEAFF | TGTGCCAGCACGGGGGGGTCTGAAGCTTTCTTT
TRBD2 | 15 | TRBJ2-3 | . | TRBV6-2/TRBV6-3 | CASSLGLAGTDTQYF | TGTGCCAGCAGTCTGGGACTAGCGGGCACAGATACGCAGTATTTT
. | 15 | TRBJ2-5 | once | TRBV5-6 | CASSLTGYHQETQYF | TGTGCCAGCAGCTTGACAGGATATCACCAAGAGACCCAGTACTTC